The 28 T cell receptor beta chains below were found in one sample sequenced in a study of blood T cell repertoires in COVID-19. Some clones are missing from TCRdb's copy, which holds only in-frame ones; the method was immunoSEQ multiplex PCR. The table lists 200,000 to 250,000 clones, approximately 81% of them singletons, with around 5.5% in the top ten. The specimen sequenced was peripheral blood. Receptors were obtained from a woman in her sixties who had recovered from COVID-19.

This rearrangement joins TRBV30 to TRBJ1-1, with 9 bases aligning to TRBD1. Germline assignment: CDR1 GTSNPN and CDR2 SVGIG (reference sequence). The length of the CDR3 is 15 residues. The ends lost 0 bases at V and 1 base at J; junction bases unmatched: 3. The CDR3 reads CAWSVGTGRNTEAFF. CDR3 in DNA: TGTGCCTGGAGTGTGGGGACAGGGAGGAACACTGAAGCTTTCTTT.

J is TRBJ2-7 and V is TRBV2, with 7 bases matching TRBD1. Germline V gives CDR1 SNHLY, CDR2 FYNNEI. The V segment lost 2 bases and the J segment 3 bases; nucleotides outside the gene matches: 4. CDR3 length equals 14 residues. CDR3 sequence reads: CASSEPRTGYEQYF. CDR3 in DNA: TGTGCCAGCAGTGAACCGAGGACAGGCTACGAGCAGTACTTC.

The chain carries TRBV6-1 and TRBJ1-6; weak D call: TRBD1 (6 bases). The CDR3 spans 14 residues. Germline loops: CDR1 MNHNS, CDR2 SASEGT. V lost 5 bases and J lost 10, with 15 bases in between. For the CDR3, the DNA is TGTGCCAGCAGTCACCGGGACAACTACTCACCCCTCCACTTT. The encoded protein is CASSHRDNYSPLHF.

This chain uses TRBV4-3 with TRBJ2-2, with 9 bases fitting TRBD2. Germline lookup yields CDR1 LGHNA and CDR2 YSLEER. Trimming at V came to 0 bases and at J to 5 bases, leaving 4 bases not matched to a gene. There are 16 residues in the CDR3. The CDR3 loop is CASSQDALAGTGELFF. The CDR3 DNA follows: TGCGCCAGCAGCCAAGATGCTCTAGCGGGGACCGGGGAGCTGTTTTTT.

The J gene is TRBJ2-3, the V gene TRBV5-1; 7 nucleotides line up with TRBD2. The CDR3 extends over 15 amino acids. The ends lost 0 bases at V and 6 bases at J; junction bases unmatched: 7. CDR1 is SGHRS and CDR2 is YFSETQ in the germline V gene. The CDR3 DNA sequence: TGCGCCAGCAGCTTGGACAGCGGGGTCACGGATACGCAGTATTTT. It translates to CASSLDSGVTDTQYF.

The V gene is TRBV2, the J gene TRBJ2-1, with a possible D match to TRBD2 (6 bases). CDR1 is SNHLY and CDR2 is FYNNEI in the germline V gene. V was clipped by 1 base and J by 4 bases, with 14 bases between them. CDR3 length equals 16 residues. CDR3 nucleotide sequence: TGTGCCAGCAGTGAAGTTGGGACTCGAGTATACAATGAGCAGTTCTTC. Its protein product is CASSEVGTRVYNEQFF. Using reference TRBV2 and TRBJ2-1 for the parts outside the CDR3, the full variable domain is EPEVTQTPSHQVTQMGQEVILRCVPISNHLYFYWYRQILGQKVEFLVSFYNNEISEKSEIFDDQFSVERPDGSNFTLKIRSTKLEDSAMYFCASSEVGTRVYNEQFFGPGTRLTVL.

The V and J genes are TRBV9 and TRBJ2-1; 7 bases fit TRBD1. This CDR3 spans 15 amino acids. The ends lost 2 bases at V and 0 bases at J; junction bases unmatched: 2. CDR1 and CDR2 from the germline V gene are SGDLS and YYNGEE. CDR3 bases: TGTGCCAGCAGCGTGGACAGGATCTCCTACAATGAGCAGTTCTTC. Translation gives CASSVDRISYNEQFF.

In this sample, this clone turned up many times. CDR3 protein: CAWDRKNTEAFF. For the CDR3, the DNA is TGTGCCTGGGACAGGAAGAACACTGAAGCTTTCTTT. The rearrangement links TRBV30 to TRBJ1-1; maybe TRBD1 (6 bases). Germline CDR1 is GTSNPN and CDR2 is SVGIG (reference sequence). The CDR3 consists of 12 residues. Trimming removed 5 bases from V and 1 base from J, with 8 bases in between.

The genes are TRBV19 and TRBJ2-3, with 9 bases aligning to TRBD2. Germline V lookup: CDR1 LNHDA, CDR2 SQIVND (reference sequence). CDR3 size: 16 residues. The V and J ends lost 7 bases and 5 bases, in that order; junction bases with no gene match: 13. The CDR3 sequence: CASTFRTSEIGDTQYF. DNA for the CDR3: TGTGCCAGTACCTTCCGGACTAGCGAAATAGGAGATACGCAGTATTTT.

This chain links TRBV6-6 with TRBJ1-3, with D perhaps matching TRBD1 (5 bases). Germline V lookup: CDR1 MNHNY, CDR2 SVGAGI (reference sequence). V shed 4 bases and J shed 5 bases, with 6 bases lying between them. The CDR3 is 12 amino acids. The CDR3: CASSSDRNTIYF. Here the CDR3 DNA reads TGTGCCAGCAGTTCGGACAGAAACACCATATATTTT.

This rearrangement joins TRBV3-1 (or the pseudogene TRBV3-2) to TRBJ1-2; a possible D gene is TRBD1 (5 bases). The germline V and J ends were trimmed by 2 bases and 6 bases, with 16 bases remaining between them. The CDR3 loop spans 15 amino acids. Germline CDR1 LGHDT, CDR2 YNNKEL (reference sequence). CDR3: CASSQTGGARNGYTF. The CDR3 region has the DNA TGTGCCAGCAGCCAAACAGGAGGGGCGCGGAATGGCTACACCTTC.

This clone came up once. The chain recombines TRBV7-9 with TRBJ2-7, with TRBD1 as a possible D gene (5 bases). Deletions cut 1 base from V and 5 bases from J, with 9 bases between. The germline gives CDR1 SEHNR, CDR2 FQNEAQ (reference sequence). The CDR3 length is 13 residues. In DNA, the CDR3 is TGTGCCAGCAGCTTAGGGTCCAGGGACGAGCAGTACTTC. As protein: CASSLGSRDEQYF.

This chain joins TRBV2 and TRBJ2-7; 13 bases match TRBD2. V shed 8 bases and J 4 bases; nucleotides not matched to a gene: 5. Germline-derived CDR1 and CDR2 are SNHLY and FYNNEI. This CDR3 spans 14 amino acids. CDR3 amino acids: CASQLTSGGYEQYF. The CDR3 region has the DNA TGTGCCAGCCAACTGACTAGCGGGGGGTACGAGCAGTACTTC.

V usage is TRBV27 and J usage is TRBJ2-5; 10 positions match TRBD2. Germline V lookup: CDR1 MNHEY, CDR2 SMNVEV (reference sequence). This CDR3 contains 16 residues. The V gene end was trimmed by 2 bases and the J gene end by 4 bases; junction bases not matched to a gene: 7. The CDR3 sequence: CASSLSVAGGGETQYF. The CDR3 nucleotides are TGTGCCAGCAGTTTAAGTGTAGCGGGGGGAGGAGAGACCCAGTACTTC.

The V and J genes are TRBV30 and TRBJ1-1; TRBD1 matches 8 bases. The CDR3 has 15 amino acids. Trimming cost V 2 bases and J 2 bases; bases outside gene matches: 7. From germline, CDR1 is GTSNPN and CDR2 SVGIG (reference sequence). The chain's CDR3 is CAWSMTGALNTEAFF. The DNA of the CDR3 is TGTGCCTGGAGTATGACAGGGGCCCTAAACACTGAAGCTTTCTTT.

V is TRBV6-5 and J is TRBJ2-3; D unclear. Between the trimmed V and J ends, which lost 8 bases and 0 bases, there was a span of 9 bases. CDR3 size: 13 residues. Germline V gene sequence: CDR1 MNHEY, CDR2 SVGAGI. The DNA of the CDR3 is TGTGCCAGCTCTTCCTATAGCACAGATACGCAGTATTTT. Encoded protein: CASSSYSTDTQYF.

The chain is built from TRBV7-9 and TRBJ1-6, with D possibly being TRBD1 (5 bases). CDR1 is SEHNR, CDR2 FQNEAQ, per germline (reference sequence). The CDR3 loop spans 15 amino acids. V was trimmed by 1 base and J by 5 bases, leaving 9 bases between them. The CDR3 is CASSLGGADNSPLHF. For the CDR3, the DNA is TGTGCCAGCAGCTTAGGCGGGGCGGATAATTCACCCCTCCACTTT.

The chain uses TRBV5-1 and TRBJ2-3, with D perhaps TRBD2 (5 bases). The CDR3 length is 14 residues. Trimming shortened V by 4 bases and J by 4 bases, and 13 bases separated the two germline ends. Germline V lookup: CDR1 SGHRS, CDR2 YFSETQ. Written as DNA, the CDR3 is TGCGCCAGCAGCCCGGGGAATCAAGCAGATACGCAGTATTTT. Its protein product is CASSPGNQADTQYF.

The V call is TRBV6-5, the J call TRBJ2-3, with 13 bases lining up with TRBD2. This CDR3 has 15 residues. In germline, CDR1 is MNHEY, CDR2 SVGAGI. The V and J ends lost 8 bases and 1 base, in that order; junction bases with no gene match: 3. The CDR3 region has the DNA TGTGCCAGCCGGGGACTAGCGGGGCGCACAGATACGCAGTATTTT. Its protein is CASRGLAGRTDTQYF.

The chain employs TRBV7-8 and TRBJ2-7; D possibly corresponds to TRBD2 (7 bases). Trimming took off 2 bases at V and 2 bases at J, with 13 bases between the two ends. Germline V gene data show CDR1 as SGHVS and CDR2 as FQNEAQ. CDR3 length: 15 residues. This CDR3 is CASSLRGGEAYEQYF. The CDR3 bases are TGTGCCAGCAGCTTAAGGGGGGGCGAAGCCTACGAGCAGTACTTC.

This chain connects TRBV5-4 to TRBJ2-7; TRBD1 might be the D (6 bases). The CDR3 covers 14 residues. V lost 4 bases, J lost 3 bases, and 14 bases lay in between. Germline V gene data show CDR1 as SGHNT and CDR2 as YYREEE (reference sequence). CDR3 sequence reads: CASSIGQRDYEQYF. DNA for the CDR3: TGTGCCAGCAGCATAGGACAGAGAGACTACGAGCAGTACTTC.

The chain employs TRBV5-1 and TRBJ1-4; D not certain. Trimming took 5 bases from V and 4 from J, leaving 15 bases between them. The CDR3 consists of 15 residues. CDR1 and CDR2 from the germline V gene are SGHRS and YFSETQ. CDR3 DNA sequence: TGCGCCAGCAGTCCAGAGGCGGGATTTAATGAAAAACTGTTTTTT. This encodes CASSPEAGFNEKLFF.

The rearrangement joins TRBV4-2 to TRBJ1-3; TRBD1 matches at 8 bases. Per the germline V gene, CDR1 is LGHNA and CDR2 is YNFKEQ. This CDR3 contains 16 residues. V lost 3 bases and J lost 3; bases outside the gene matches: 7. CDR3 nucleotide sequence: TGTGCCAGCAGCCAGCCAGGGGGCGCGTTTGGAAACACCATATATTTT. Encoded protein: CASSQPGGAFGNTIYF.

CDR3 DNA sequence: TGCGCCAGCAGCCGAAGCCCGACTAGCGGGGGTGCAGATACGCAGTATTTT. Translated, it gives CASSRSPTSGGADTQYF. V is TRBV4-3 and J is TRBJ2-3, with 12 bases identical to TRBD2. The CDR3 is made up of 17 amino acids. Germline V gives CDR1 LGHNA, CDR2 YSLEER. V was clipped by 4 bases and J by 4 bases; unmatched bases: 9.

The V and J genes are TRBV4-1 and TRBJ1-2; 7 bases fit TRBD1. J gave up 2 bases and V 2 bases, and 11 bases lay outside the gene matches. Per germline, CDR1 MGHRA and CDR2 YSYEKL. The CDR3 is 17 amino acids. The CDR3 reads CASSQSSGTARNYGYTF. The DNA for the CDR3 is TGCGCCAGCAGCCAATCCTCCGGGACAGCGAGAAACTATGGCTACACCTTC.

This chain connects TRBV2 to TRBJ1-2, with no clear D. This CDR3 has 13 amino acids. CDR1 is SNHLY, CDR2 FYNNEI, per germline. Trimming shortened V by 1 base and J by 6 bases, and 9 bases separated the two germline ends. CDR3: CASSEGTSHGYTF. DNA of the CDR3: TGTGCCAGCAGTGAAGGCACATCGCATGGCTACACCTTC.

CDR3 sequence reads: CASSPSGLAGGNNEQFF. Here the CDR3 DNA reads TGTGCCAGTAGTCCCTCCGGACTAGCGGGGGGGAACAATGAGCAGTTCTTC. The chain couples TRBV19 to TRBJ2-1; TRBD2 matches at 15 bases. Per germline, CDR1 LNHDA and CDR2 SQIVND (reference sequence). The CDR3 length is 17 residues. The V gene end was trimmed by 5 bases and the J gene end by 5 bases; junction bases not matched to a gene: 7.

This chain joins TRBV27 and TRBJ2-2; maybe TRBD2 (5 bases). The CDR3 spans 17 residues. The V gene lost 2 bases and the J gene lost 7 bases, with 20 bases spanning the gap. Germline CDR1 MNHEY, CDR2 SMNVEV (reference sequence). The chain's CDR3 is CASSLSLAALRVGELFF. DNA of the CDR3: TGTGCCAGCAGTTTAAGTCTAGCCGCCCTGAGGGTCGGGGAGCTGTTTTTT.